The present T cell receptor (beta chain) was sequenced within a study of beta chain features in type 1 diabetes (dated by TCRdb to about 2018). Turning to the overall study: Mean age, gender distribution, total cell number and subset yield were not different between patients and healthy donors. In the study, recently diagnosed type 1 diabetes patients and matched healthy donors were compared on the TCRB repertoires of their sorted circulating CD4+ T cell subsets. A total of 107,917,701 sorted cells were examined across all samples, and a strong correlation was observed between cell number per subset and RNA yield. Regulatory and stem cell-like memory subsets were isolated from only 8 patients and roughly eight healthy donors, whereas naive and central memory subsets came from all 28 donors.

Each donor gave one peripheral blood draw, averaging about 120 mL, which was collected into heparinised tubes. Naive, central memory, regulatory and stem cell-like memory CD4+ T cells were sorted on a BD FACSAria II using a panel including CD45RO, CCR7, CD25, CD127, CD95 and CD27. All sorted populations exceeded 95% purity. PBMCs were isolated immediately by Lymphoprep density gradient centrifugation and stained directly without culture. Samples were stained and sorted in pairs, with one healthy donor and one patient per experiment, so that batch effects were minimized. In this sample, this clone turned up a few times. Its target antigen remains unknown. No base-level quality is on record; no much larger clone is a single base apart. CDR3 length: 15 amino acids, cysteine to phenylalanine. The kept DNA is CDR3 alone, 45 bases in frame from the first base. V lost 6 bases and J lost 13 bases; the stretch between them is 22 bases long. The CDR1 and CDR2 encoded by the germline V gene are SGHAT and FQNNGV.

All of the isolated RNA was reverse transcribed with the High Capacity cDNA Reverse Transcription Kit, so expressed TCRB transcripts were sequenced. Deep immunoSEQ sequencing was performed on naive, central memory and regulatory T cell samples, with an average of roughly 3.6 million total reads per sample. Sorted cells were lysed in RLT buffer and RNA was extracted with DNase-treated RNeasy Micro or Mini kits, depending on cell number. To prevent cross-contamination, every cell subset was processed on its own, while patient and healthy donor samples were processed together. TCRB sequences were amplified from cDNA with the immunoSEQ multiplex PCR, producing 87-bp fragments spanning the CDR3 region. Amplicons were sequenced on the Illumina HiSeq platform. Regarding the original processing steps: PCR bias was corrected computationally using synthetic template baselines, and reads within Hamming distance 2 were collapsed, with unmergeable singletons discarded. By aligning reads against IMGT, V, D and J genes, CDR3 length, and insertions or deletions at six rearrangement sites were assigned. Clonotype counts were normalized to sorted cell number within each subset before computing true diversity and Gini coefficients with the tcR R package. The overlap coefficient, calculated on TCRB nucleotide sequences, was used to measure repertoire sharing. Out-of-frame TCRB sequences from naive cells were analyzed as a proxy for the pre-selection repertoire. Imported from immuneACCESS, the table was reduced by TCRdb to in-frame sequences with V and J called. These copies leave out some clones; in studies compared against another copy, an unresolved V gene accounts for under half, and the cause of the remainder is not known. D and trimming come from the DNA, and the V and J calls and clone size come from that table. For this sample there are some 330,000 clones; 10% to 15% appear just once. 0.008% to 0.011% of the sample rests with the top ten.

The paper's findings and limits, for the study overall: Naive, central memory and regulatory TCRB repertoires appeared to be more alike among patients than among healthy donors. Fewer insertions and more nucleotide deletions at VDJ recombination sites were observed in patients with type 1 diabetes, implying thymic rearrangement abnormalities. Type 1 diabetes patients showed a moderate but significant shortening of TCRB CDR3 length in all four CD4+ subsets. Because cDNA was sequenced instead of genomic DNA, activated cells with high expression could be over-represented, although the groups did not differ in activation or CD3 levels. PCR may preferentially amplify shorter templates, but because patient and control samples were amplified and corrected together, any resulting skew would affect both groups equally. Because small numbers of individuals were included in the HLA sub-analyses, any influence of HLA type on TCRB rearrangement was left unresolved.

The rearrangement joined TRBV11-2 to TRBJ1-6; the D gene lacks a confident call. The source of this sequence is a woman aged 18-35 years with type 1 diabetes. What was sequenced was naive CD4+ T cells from blood. The sample's cell subset or site label, decoded: true naive CD4+ T cells. The base sequence is TGTGCCAGCAGAACCGGAACCGGGGTTTGGCACCCCCTCCACTTT. Translated, this gives CASRTGTGVWHPLHF. The CDR3, completed at both ends by the reference TRBV11-2 and TRBJ1-6 genes, gives the full variable domain EAGVAQSPRYKIIEKRQSVAFWCNPISGHATLYWYQQILGQGPKLLIQFQNNGVVDDSQLPKDRFSAERLKGVDSTLKIQPAKLEDSAVYLCASRTGTGVWHPLHFGNGTRLTVT.